The 31 T cell receptor beta chains reported below all come from one sample, sequenced in a study of blood T cells in healthy people across ages. Using a J-beta primer mix together with a sample-barcoded 5' primer, a second PCR was run for roughly 7 to 11 cycles. TCRdb reprocessed the 5' RACE reads with MiXCR, giving one entry per CDR3 protein. The profile shows about 670,000 distinct CDR3 sequences, roughly two fifths of them singletons. The sequencing input was blood. The receptors come from a man older than 75 in good health.

Points on this clonotype: Possible read error: a much larger clone is one base away. The chain combines TRBV5-1 with TRBJ2-7; TRBD1 agrees at 7 bases. The CDR3 consists of 13 residues. Germline CDR1 reads SGHRS; CDR2 reads YFSETQ. CDR3 protein: CASSLGTGEERYF. In DNA form, the CDR3 reads TGCGCCAGCAGCTTGGGGACAGGCGAAGAGCGGTACTTC.

This clonotype was counted between two and nine times. V gene TRBV2 combines with J gene TRBJ2-5, with D possibly called TRBD1 or TRBD2 (5 bases each). CDR3 length: 13 amino acids. The V gene lost 9 bases and the J gene lost 1 base, with 12 bases spanning the gap. Germline assignment: CDR1 SNHLY and CDR2 FYNNEI. The CDR3 region has the DNA TGTGCCAGGGGGACGGAGACCCAAGAGACCCAGTACTTC. Translating it yields CARGTETQETQYF. The whole variable domain, filled in from reference TRBV2 and TRBJ2-5, reads EPEVTQTPSHQVTQMGQEVILRCVPISNHLYFYWYRQILGQKVEFLVSFYNNEISEKSEIFDDQFSVERPDGSNFTLKIRSTKLEDSAMYFCARGTETQETQYFGPGTRLLVL.

This clonotype appeared a few times. This chain uses TRBV20-1 with TRBJ2-5, with D unresolved. This CDR3 region has 12 residues. Germline V lookup: CDR1 DFQATT, CDR2 SNEGSKA (reference sequence). Deletions cut 1 base from V and 2 bases from J, with 5 bases between. This CDR3 reads CSARGRQETQYF. The CDR3 bases are TGCAGTGCTAGAGGGAGACAAGAGACCCAGTACTTC.

This clonotype was observed a handful of times. The genes are TRBV6-2 or TRBV6-3 and TRBJ2-6; no clear D. Trimming shortened V by 0 bases and J by 2 bases, and 11 bases separated the two germline ends. Germline V gene lookup returns CDR1 MNHEY and CDR2 SVGEGT. This CDR3 is built from 17 residues. The CDR3 reads CASSYSRMAAGANVLTF. As DNA, the CDR3 is TGTGCCAGCAGTTACTCGAGAATGGCTGCTGGGGCCAACGTCCTGACTTTC.

This clonotype was observed a few times. The rearrangement uses TRBV29-1 and TRBJ2-4; a possible D gene is TRBD2 (7 bases). The germline CDR1 and CDR2 sequences are SQVTM and ANQGSEA. Trimming left V 6 bases short and J 5 bases short, with 17 bases between. The CDR3 is made up of 14 amino acids. CDR3 coding DNA: TGCAGCGTCCTTAGGGGGGGGGCCGAAAACATTCAGTACTTC. Its protein product is CSVLRGGAENIQYF.

The chain carries TRBV7-9 and TRBJ2-1, with D perhaps TRBD1 (7 bases). The V gene's germline CDR1 is SEHNR and CDR2 FQNEAQ (reference sequence). Trimming took 10 bases from V and 2 from J, leaving 30 bases between them. The CDR3 is made up of 19 amino acids. The CDR3 protein is CANPGGQGVQRNPYNEQFF. The CDR3 DNA is TGTGCCAATCCAGGAGGGCAGGGGGTTCAGAGAAATCCCTACAATGAGCAGTTCTTC.

The chain uses TRBV20-1 and TRBJ1-5; TRBD1 might be the D (5 bases). Looked up from germline, CDR1 is DFQATT and CDR2 is SNEGSKA (reference sequence). V gave up 3 bases and J gave up 4 bases, with 10 bases separating them. The CDR3 consists of 13 residues. In nucleotides, the CDR3 is TGCAGTGCTAGGGGACGGGTGAATCAGCCCCAGCATTTT. Residues: CSARGRVNQPQHF.

In its sample, this clonotype was seen many times. The chain recombines TRBV5-1 with TRBJ2-7; D is possibly TRBD2 (6 bases). The V end was cut by 1 base, the J end by 1 base, with 15 bases between. The CDR3 has 16 residues. The germline gives CDR1 SGHRS, CDR2 YFSETQ. The CDR3 region has the DNA TGCGCCAGCAGCTTGACGCAGGCGGGACCATCCTACGAGCAGTACTTC. Amino acids: CASSLTQAGPSYEQYF.

This clonotype appeared a few times. V is TRBV7-3 and J is TRBJ2-3, with D tentatively TRBD1 or TRBD2 (5 bases each). V lost 5 bases, J lost 4 bases, and 16 bases lay in between. Germline V CDR1 and CDR2: SGHTA, FQGTGA. The CDR3 has 15 residues. The CDR3 DNA follows: TGTGCCAGCAGCCCCTCCCGGGACCCAGCAGATACGCAGTATTTT. This sequence encodes CASSPSRDPADTQYF. The variable domain in full, completed from reference TRBV7-3 and TRBJ2-3, reads GAGVSQTPSNKVTEKGKYVELRCDPISGHTALYWYRQSLGQGPEFLIYFQGTGAADDSGLPNDRFFAVRPEGSVSTLKIQRTERGDSAVYLCASSPSRDPADTQYFGPGTRLTVL.

CDR3 in DNA: TGTGCCAGCAGCTTATCAGTAGCAGATACGCAGTATTTT. Translation: CASSLSVADTQYF. V is TRBV7-2 and J is TRBJ2-3; no definite D call. V dropped 2 bases and J dropped 4 bases, with 7 bases sitting between them. The CDR3 totals 13 residues. CDR1 SGHTA and CDR2 FQGNSA come from the germline V gene.

This clonotype came up a few times. J is TRBJ2-5 and V is TRBV9; D remains unclear. Near its end, the DNA agrees better with TRBJ2-7, so the J call may be wrong. This CDR3 has 13 residues. The germline V gene encodes CDR1 SGDLS and CDR2 YYNGEE. Here the CDR3 reads CASSVRLNGEQYF. CDR3 sequence (DNA): TGTGCCAGCAGCGTAAGACTTAATGGCGAGCAGTACTTC.

The chain combines TRBV20-1 with TRBJ1-5; possible D gene TRBD1, 6 bases. The CDR3 is 17 residues long. V lost 6 bases and J 0 bases, leaving 21 bases between the germline ends. Germline CDR1 reads DFQATT; CDR2 reads SNEGSKA (reference sequence). CDR3 in amino acids: CSASPTGAAYSNQPQHF. The CDR3 DNA reads as TGCAGTGCCTCCCCGACAGGAGCAGCCTATAGCAATCAGCCCCAGCATTTT.

This clonotype came up a few times. The chain is built from TRBV18 and TRBJ2-5, with D uncertain. There are 12 residues in the CDR3. Germline V gene sequence: CDR1 KGHSH, CDR2 LQKENI. Trimming cost V 1 base and J 1 base, with 1 base left between them. DNA of the CDR3: TGTGCCAGCTCACCACGCCAAGAGACCCAGTACTTC. Its translation is CASSPRQETQYF.

V is TRBV13 and J is TRBJ2-1, with TRBD2 matching over 10 bases. Germline CDR1 and CDR2: PRHDT and FYEKMQ (reference sequence). V gave up 5 bases and J gave up 5 bases; unmatched junction bases: 6. CDR3 length: 15 amino acids. DNA for the CDR3: TGTGCCAGCAGCCCACAGCGGGGGGGTGACAATGAGCAGTTCTTC. It codes for CASSPQRGGDNEQFF.

This clonotype has more than one count but fewer than ten. V and J are TRBV7-7 and TRBJ2-5; D remains unclear. CDR1 and CDR2 (germline): SSHAT, FNYEAQ (reference sequence). The CDR3 runs to 14 residues. V was shortened by 6 bases and J by 2 bases, with 13 bases between the two germline ends. CDR3 loop: CASSSVGNQETQYF. The CDR3 bases are TGTGCCAGCAGTTCCGTGGGGAATCAAGAGACCCAGTACTTC.

This clonotype was observed a few times. V gene TRBV9 combines with J gene TRBJ2-1; 8 bases are a match to TRBD2. The CDR3 loop spans 16 amino acids. From germline, CDR1 is SGDLS and CDR2 YYNGEE. V dropped 1 base and J dropped 7; count of bases not matched to a gene: 10. Written as DNA, the CDR3 is TGTGCCAGCAGCGTATTTTCGGGCGGGGGGTCTAATGAGCAGTTCTTC. Protein: CASSVFSGGGSNEQFF.

The chain has TRBV7-9 and TRBJ2-5, with 8 bases matching TRBD1. The ends lost 1 base at V and 1 base at J; junction bases unmatched: 11. The CDR3 extends over 18 amino acids. Germline V gene sequence: CDR1 SEHNR, CDR2 FQNEAQ (reference sequence). Here the CDR3 reads CASSLGQGPAGGQETQYF. DNA of the CDR3: TGTGCCAGCAGCTTAGGACAGGGGCCCGCTGGGGGCCAAGAGACCCAGTACTTC.

The sample holds one count of this clonotype. The chain couples TRBV20-1 to TRBJ2-4, with 7 bases that match TRBD1. This CDR3 spans 17 amino acids. CDR1 is DFQATT and CDR2 is SNEGSKA in the germline V gene (reference sequence). The CDR3 spells CSLGTEHPTLAKNIQYF. In DNA form, the CDR3 reads TGCAGCCTCGGGACAGAACATCCTACCCTAGCCAAAAACATTCAGTACTTC.

About this clonotype: A much larger clone is a single base away; this may be a read error. The chain's CDR3 is CAGSEAGTEYYEQYF. The CDR3 nucleotides are TGTGCCGGCAGTGAAGCCGGGACCGAATACTACGAGCAGTACTTC. This sequence joins TRBV6-1 and TRBJ2-7; the D call may be TRBD1 or TRBD2 (5 bases each). The CDR3 sequence is 15 residues long. The germline V gene encodes CDR1 MNHNS and CDR2 SASEGT.

The chain links TRBV11-1 to TRBJ2-7; weak D call: TRBD1 (6 bases). Per the germline V gene, CDR1 is SGHAT and CDR2 is FQDESV (reference sequence). The CDR3 covers 21 residues. Trimming cost V 3 bases and J 3 bases, with 33 bases left between them. CDR3 coding DNA: TGTGCCAGCAGCTTTTCGGTGTCTTCGGGTTGGGGGCGAGGGAATATCTACGAGCAGTACTTC. Amino acids: CASSFSVSSGWGRGNIYEQYF.

The chain uses TRBV20-1 and TRBJ2-1; D is possibly TRBD1 (5 bases). Germline loops: CDR1 DFQATT, CDR2 SNEGSKA (reference sequence). This CDR3 region has 16 residues. V dropped 1 base and J dropped 5 bases, with 18 bases sitting between them. The CDR3 here is CSARGWGDPTNNEQFF. The CDR3 DNA sequence: TGCAGTGCTAGAGGTTGGGGCGATCCTACTAACAATGAGCAGTTCTTC.

The CDR3 DNA reads as TGTGCCAGCAGCGTATCCGGGACAGGAGGTTACAATGAGCAGTACTTC. Translated: CASSVSGTGGYNEQYF. The chain carries TRBV7-2 and TRBJ2-5, with TRBD1 matching 8 bases. With V trimmed by 5 bases and J by 11 bases, 19 bases remained unmatched. Germline V gene sequence: CDR1 SGHTA, CDR2 FQGNSA. The CDR3 sequence is 16 residues long.

The gene calls are TRBV19 and TRBJ1-2; D is uncertain. This CDR3 is 13 amino acids long. Germline V gene lookup returns CDR1 LNHDA and CDR2 SQIVND (reference sequence). V shed 6 bases and J shed 5 bases, with 13 bases lying between them. CDR3 in amino acids: CASSPKTEYGYTF. As DNA, the CDR3 is TGTGCCAGTAGCCCGAAGACGGAATATGGCTACACCTTC.

This clonotype was seen more than once but under ten times. The genes are TRBV4-3 and TRBJ2-7, with 7 bases fitting TRBD1. CDR1 LGHNA and CDR2 YSLEER come from the germline V gene. The ends lost 0 bases at V and 1 base at J; junction bases unmatched: 12. The CDR3 contains 18 residues. The CDR3 sequence is CASSQEGPDRVPSYEQYF. For the CDR3, the DNA is TGCGCCAGCAGCCAAGAAGGTCCAGACAGGGTTCCATCCTACGAGCAGTACTTC.

The gene calls are TRBV7-2 and TRBJ1-1, with D perhaps matching TRBD1 (5 bases). CDR3 size: 18 residues. The germline V and J ends were trimmed by 2 bases and 0 bases, with 19 bases remaining between them. Germline assignment: CDR1 SGHTA and CDR2 FQGNSA. The DNA for the CDR3 is TGTGCCAGCAGCTTAAGGGACGGAGGTATCGGCGTGAACACTGAAGCTTTCTTT. It codes for CASSLRDGGIGVNTEAFF.

This clonotype has only one observation. This rearrangement joins TRBV3-1 to TRBJ2-1, with 8 bases fitting TRBD2. The better agreement between TRBJ2-7 and the DNA end casts doubt on the J call. Germline CDR1 LGHDT, CDR2 YNNKEL (reference sequence). CDR3 length: 16 amino acids. The CDR3 bases are TGTGCCAGCAGCCAAGACAGCGGGAGTACCTACAATGAGCAGTACTTC. The encoded protein is CASSQDSGSTYNEQYF.

In its sample, this clonotype was seen a few times. V usage is TRBV7-3 and J usage is TRBJ2-3; possibly TRBD2 for D (6 bases). This CDR3 region has 14 residues. V lost 5 bases to trimming and J lost 1 base, with 10 bases between them. From germline, CDR1 is SGHTA and CDR2 FQGTGA. The CDR3 is CASSPWGGTDTQYF. The CDR3 DNA reads TGTGCCAGCAGCCCCTGGGGGGGCACAGATACGCAGTATTTT.

The CDR3 bases are TGCAGCGCCGTGACGGGACTAGCGGGGCCGAGGAACAATGAGCAGTACTTC. Its translation: CSAVTGLAGPRNNEQYF. The rearrangement links TRBV29-1 to TRBJ2-7, with TRBD2 matching 13 bases. This CDR3 has 17 residues. Germline V gives CDR1 SQVTM, CDR2 ANQGSEA. Losses at the gene ends were 7 bases for V and 7 bases for J; bases not matched to a gene: 19.

This clonotype was seen only a few times. The chain uses TRBV27 and TRBJ2-3; weak D call: TRBD1 (6 bases). The CDR3 is made up of 15 amino acids. Germline V gives CDR1 MNHEY, CDR2 SMNVEV (reference sequence). The V end was cut by 1 base, the J end by 1 base, with 9 bases between. CDR3 nucleotides: TGTGCCAGCAGTTTATGGGGGCTACGCACAGATACGCAGTATTTT. The encoded protein is CASSLWGLRTDTQYF.

The chain is built from TRBV6-1 and TRBJ1-2, with TRBD1 as a possible D gene (5 bases). The CDR3 sequence is 14 residues long. Per the germline V gene, CDR1 is MNHNS and CDR2 is SASEGT. Trimming shortened V by 3 bases and J by 8 bases, and 16 bases separated the two germline ends. CDR3 loop: CASSEAQGFDGYTF. The CDR3 nucleotides are TGTGCCAGCAGTGAGGCGCAGGGTTTTGACGGCTACACCTTC.

The chain links TRBV20-1 to TRBJ2-1; 11 nucleotides match TRBD2. This CDR3 region has 14 residues. The V gene's germline CDR1 is DFQATT and CDR2 SNEGSKA (reference sequence). V lost 3 bases to trimming and J lost 12 bases; unmatched junction nucleotides: 10. The CDR3, as DNA: TGCAGTGCTAGGAGGGAGACTAGCGGGAAGGGGCAGTTCTTC. Residues: CSARRETSGKGQFF.